This record looks at one T cell receptor (beta chain) sequence and its context. This record belongs to a study of cytomegalovirus exposure and HLA in healthy donors. J was trimmed by 8 bases and V by 6 bases; bases with no gene match: 13. The germline gives CDR1 SEHNR, CDR2 FQNEAQ (reference sequence). The CDR3 is 17 amino acids. With 60 Vbeta and 13 Jbeta primers, the PCR was carried out. Per the study methods: An analysis performed later counted 72 million or so unique TCR beta chains (approximately 10 million of them shared). Assay: immunoSEQ multiplex PCR; the TCRdb copy retains only in-frame clones and omits some. The V and J calls and clone size come from that table; D and trimming were worked out from the DNA. The table shows 150,000 to 200,000 clones, with 75% to 85% occurring only once.

The specimen sequenced was PBMCs. This receptor was taken from a man between 50 and 59 years old in good health and CMV-seropositive. This chain joins TRBV7-9 and TRBJ2-1, with TRBD2 matching over 13 bases. This chain's CDR3 is CASSSGLAGAGGDEQFF. CDR3 in DNA: TGTGCCAGCAGTTCAGGACTAGCGGGAGCTGGGGGGGATGAGCAGTTCTTC.